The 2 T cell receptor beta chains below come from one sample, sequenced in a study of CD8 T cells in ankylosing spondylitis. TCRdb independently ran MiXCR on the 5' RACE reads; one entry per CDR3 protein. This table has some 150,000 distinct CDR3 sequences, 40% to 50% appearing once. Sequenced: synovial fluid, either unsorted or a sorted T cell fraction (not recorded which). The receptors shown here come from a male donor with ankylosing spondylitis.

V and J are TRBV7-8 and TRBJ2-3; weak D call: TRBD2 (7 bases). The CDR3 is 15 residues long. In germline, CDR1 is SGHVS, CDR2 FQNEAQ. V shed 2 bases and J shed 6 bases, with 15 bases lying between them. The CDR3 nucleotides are TGTGCCAGCAGCTTAAACCGGGGGGCTTCGGATACGCAGTATTTT. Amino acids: CASSLNRGASDTQYF.

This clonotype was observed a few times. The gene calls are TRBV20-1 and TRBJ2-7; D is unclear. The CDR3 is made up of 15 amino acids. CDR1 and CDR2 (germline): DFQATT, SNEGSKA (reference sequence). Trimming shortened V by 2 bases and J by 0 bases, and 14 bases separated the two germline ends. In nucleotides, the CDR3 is TGCAGTGCTAGAAGTTGGCAGGAAAGCTCCTACGAGCAGTACTTC. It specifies CSARSWQESSYEQYF.